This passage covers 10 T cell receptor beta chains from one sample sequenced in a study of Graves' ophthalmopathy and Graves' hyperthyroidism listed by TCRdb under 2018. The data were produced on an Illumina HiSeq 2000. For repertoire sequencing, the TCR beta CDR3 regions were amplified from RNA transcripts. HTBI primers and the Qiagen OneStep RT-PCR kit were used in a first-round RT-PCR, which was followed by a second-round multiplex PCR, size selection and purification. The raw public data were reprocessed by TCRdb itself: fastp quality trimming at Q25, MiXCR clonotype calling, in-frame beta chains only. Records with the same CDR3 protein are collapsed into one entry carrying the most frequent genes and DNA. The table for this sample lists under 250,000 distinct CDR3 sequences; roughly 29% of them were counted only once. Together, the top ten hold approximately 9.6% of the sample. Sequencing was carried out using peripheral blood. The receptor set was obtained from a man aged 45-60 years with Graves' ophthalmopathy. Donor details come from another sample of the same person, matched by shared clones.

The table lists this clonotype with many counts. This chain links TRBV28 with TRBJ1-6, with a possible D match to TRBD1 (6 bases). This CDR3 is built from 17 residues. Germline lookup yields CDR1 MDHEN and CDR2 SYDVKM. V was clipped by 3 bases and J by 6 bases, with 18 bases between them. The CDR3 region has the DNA TGTGCCAGCAGTTTGGGGCGGAGGGGGAAGACTAATTCACCCCTCCACTTT. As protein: CASSLGRRGKTNSPLHF.

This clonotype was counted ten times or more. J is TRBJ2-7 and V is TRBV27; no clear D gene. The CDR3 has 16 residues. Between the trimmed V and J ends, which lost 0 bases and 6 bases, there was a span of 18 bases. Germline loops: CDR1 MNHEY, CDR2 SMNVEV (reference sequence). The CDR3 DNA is TGTGCCAGCAGTTTATCCCGCCTCACGGGCGTTGGCGAGCAGTACTTC. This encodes CASSLSRLTGVGEQYF.

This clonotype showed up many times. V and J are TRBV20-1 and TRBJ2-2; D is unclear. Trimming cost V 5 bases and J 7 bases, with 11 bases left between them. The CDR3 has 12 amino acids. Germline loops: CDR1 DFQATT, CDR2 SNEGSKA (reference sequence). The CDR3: CSAVGRYGELFF. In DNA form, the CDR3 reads TGCAGTGCTGTCGGCCGGTACGGGGAGCTGTTTTTT.

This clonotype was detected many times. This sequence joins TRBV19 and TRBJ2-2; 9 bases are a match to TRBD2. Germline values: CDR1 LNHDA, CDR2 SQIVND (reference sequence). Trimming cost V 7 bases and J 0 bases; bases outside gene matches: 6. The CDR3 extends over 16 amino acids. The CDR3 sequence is CASTASGTANTGELFF. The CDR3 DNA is TGTGCCAGTACGGCTAGCGGGACCGCGAACACCGGGGAGCTGTTTTTT.

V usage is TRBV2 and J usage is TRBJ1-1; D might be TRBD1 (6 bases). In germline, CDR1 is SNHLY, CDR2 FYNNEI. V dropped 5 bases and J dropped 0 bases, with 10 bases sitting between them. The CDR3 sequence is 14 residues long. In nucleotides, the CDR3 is TGTGCCAGCAGTTGGGACACCATGAACACTGAAGCTTTCTTT. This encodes CASSWDTMNTEAFF. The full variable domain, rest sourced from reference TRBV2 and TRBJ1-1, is EPEVTQTPSHQVTQMGQEVILRCVPISNHLYFYWYRQILGQKVEFLVSFYNNEISEKSEIFDDQFSVERPDGSNFTLKIRSTKLEDSAMYFCASSWDTMNTEAFFGQGTRLTVV.

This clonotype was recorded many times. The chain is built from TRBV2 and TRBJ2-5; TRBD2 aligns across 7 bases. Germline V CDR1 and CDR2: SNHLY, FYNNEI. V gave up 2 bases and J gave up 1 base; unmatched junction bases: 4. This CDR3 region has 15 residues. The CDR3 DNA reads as TGTGCCAGCAGTGAACAGTCGGGAGGCCAAGAGACCCAGTACTTC. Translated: CASSEQSGGQETQYF.

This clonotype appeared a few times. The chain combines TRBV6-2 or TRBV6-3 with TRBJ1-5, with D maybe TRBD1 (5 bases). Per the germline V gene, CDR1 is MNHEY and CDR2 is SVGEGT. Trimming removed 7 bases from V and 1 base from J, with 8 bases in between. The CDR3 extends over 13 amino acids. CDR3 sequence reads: CASTWDSNQPQHF. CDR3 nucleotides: TGTGCCAGCACCTGGGACAGCAATCAGCCCCAGCATTTT.

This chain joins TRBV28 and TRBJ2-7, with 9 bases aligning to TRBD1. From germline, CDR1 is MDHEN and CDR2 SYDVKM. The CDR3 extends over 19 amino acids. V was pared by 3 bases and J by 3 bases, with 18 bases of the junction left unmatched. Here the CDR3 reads CASSFTPRQGGRTYYEQYF. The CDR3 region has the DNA TGTGCCAGCAGTTTCACACCCAGACAGGGGGGAAGAACTTACTACGAGCAGTACTTC.

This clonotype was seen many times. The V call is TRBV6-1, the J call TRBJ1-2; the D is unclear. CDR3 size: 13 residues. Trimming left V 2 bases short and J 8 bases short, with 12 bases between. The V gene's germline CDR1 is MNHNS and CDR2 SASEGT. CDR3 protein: CASSEKAMGGYTF. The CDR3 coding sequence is TGTGCCAGCAGTGAAAAGGCGATGGGAGGCTACACCTTC.

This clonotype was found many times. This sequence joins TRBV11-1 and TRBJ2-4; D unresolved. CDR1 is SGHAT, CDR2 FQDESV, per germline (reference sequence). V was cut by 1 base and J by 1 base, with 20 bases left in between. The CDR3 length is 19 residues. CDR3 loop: CASSLDSRDTPRAKNIQYF. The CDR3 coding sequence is TGTGCCAGCAGCTTAGATTCCCGAGACACTCCAAGGGCCAAAAACATTCAGTACTTC.